Described below is a single T cell receptor beta chain sequence and its context. Antigen unknown. CDR3 length: 13 amino acids. Germline CDR1 reads ENHRY; CDR2 reads SYGVKD. This record comes from a study of CD8+ T cells in alopecia areata. The overall study: Tofacitinib was taken orally by treated patients, and the dose was 5 to 10 mg twice daily.

Study outcomes and limitations: Mice gave a clearer picture of TCR sharing than patients did, possibly for HLA-related reasons.

Following RNA extraction, reverse transcription yielded cDNA that acted as the sequencing template. The data were produced by immunoSEQ multiplex PCR, yet TCRdb's version contains in-frame clones alone and is incomplete. This table has some 120,000 clones, roughly 54% appearing once. The sample consisted of CD4+ T cells sorted from blood, taken at week 0. The TCR originated in a human donor with alopecia areata. The J gene is TRBJ2-7, the V gene TRBV10-3; TRBD1 might be the D (6 bases). The CDR3 region has the DNA TGTGCATGCGTCCGGGACATCTCCTACGAGCAGTACTTC. Translation: CACVRDISYEQYF.